These 9 T cell receptor beta chains were all obtained from the same sample, sequenced in a study of neurological immune-mediated disorders. TCRdb independently ran MiXCR on the 5' RACE reads; one entry per CDR3 protein. The sample has under 75,000 distinct CDR3 sequences; 3% to 4% are singletons. Sequencing used PBMCs. These receptors were collected from a woman aged 55-69 years with multiple sclerosis.

This clonotype was detected ten times or more. The chain links TRBV20-1 to TRBJ2-5; D is unclear. V was shortened by 1 base and J by 4 bases, with 22 bases between the two germline ends. Germline CDR1 is DFQATT and CDR2 is SNEGSKA (reference sequence). CDR3 length: 17 amino acids. DNA of the CDR3: TGCAGTGCTAGAGGAGGTGAAGGGTGGCTGGTCGGAGAGACCCAGTACTTC. Its protein is CSARGGEGWLVGETQYF.

This clonotype was seen repeatedly, ten times or more. The chain is built from TRBV18 and TRBJ2-3, with D unclear. V was clipped by 0 bases and J by 2 bases, with 12 bases between them. Germline V gene sequence: CDR1 KGHSH, CDR2 LQKENI. This CDR3 spans 16 amino acids. Here the CDR3 DNA reads TGTGCCAGCTCACCACCGCTTGCCCGATCCACAGATACGCAGTATTTT. Amino acids: CASSPPLARSTDTQYF. Full variable domain (remainder filled in from reference TRBV18 and TRBJ2-3): NAGVMQNPRHLVRRRGQEARLRCSPMKGHSHVYWYRQLPEEGLKFMVYLQKENIIDESGMPKERFSAEFPKEGPSILRIQQVVRGDSAAYFCASSPPLARSTDTQYFGPGTRLTVL.

There are many counts of this clonotype. The CDR3 nucleotides are TGTGCCAGCAGCTTGGGACAGGGGGCAATTTACGAGCAGTACTTC. Its protein is CASSLGQGAIYEQYF. The genes are TRBV5-6 and TRBJ2-7, with 10 positions matching TRBD1. Germline CDR1 SGHDT, CDR2 YYEEEE. The CDR3 has 15 amino acids. The V segment lost 0 bases and the J segment 4 bases; nucleotides outside the gene matches: 4.

The table lists this clonotype with many counts. The chain recombines TRBV20-1 with TRBJ2-7, with TRBD2 identical over 11 bases. The CDR3 is 13 amino acids. Germline values: CDR1 DFQATT, CDR2 SNEGSKA (reference sequence). The V segment lost 1 base and the J segment 6 bases; nucleotides outside the gene matches: 2. The DNA of the CDR3 is TGCAGTGCTAGAGTCCTAGCGGGAGGCGAGCAGTACTTC. Amino acids: CSARVLAGGEQYF.

This clonotype was seen ten or more times. The chain is built from TRBV5-1 and TRBJ1-2, with TRBD1 as a possible D gene (5 bases). V was trimmed by 0 bases and J by 0 bases, leaving 18 bases between them. This CDR3 contains 18 residues. Germline CDR1 and CDR2: SGHRS and YFSETQ. The CDR3 region is CASSLGQFSPLTNYGYTF. In DNA form, the CDR3 reads TGCGCCAGCAGCTTGGGACAGTTCTCCCCGCTTACTAACTATGGCTACACCTTC.

This clonotype was recorded at least ten times. The rearrangement uses TRBV7-8 and TRBJ2-2; no firm D call. In germline, CDR1 is SGHVS, CDR2 FQNEAQ. The CDR3 is made up of 12 amino acids. V dropped 0 bases and J dropped 8 bases, with 4 bases sitting between them. The CDR3: CASSLALGELFF. CDR3 bases: TGTGCCAGCAGCTTAGCCCTTGGGGAGCTGTTTTTT.

As for this clonotype: Without the conserved terminal phenylalanine or tryptophan, this CDR3 likely stems from a read error. This chain uses TRBV5-1 with TRBJ2-7; D possibly corresponds to TRBD2 (5 bases). V lost 7 bases to trimming and J lost 0 bases, with 8 bases between them. This CDR3 comprises 12 residues. The V gene's germline CDR1 is SGHRS and CDR2 YFSETQ. The DNA of the CDR3 is TGCGCCAGCCGGACTGACTCCTACGAGCAGTACAAC. Protein: CASRTDSYEQYN.

This clonotype was detected ten times or more. The rearrangement joins TRBV12-3 or TRBV12-4 to TRBJ2-2; 11 nucleotides align to TRBD1. The CDR3 is 15 amino acids. The J segment lost 8 bases and the V segment lost 2 bases, leaving 4 bases of the junction unmatched. The CDR3: CASSLTGQGAGELFF. The CDR3 DNA reads TGTGCCAGCAGTTTAACTGGACAGGGGGCGGGGGAGCTGTTTTTT.

At least ten counts were recorded for this clonotype. The chain carries TRBV9 and TRBJ2-1; D not resolved. The CDR3 length is 16 residues. The germline V gene has CDR1 SGDLS and CDR2 YYNGEE. Trimming removed 0 bases from V and 4 bases from J, with 14 bases in between. In nucleotides, the CDR3 is TGTGCCAGCAGCGTAGACGGTAGCCCCCAATACAATGAGCAGTTCTTC. Protein product: CASSVDGSPQYNEQFF.